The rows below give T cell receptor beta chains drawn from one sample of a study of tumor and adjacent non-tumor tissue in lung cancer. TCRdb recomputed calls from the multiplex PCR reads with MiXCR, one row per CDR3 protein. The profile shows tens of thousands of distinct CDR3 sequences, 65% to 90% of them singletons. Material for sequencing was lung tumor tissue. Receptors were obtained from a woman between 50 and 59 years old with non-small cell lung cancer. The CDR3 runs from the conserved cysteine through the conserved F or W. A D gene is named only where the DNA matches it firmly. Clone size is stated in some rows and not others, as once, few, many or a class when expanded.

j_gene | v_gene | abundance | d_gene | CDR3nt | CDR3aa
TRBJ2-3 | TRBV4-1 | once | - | TGCGCCGGCAGACACCCGTTAGTGGGAGATACGCAGTATTTT | CAGRHPLVGDTQYF
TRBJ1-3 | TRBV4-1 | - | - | TGCTCCAGTAGCCAAAGGGGGGATACCTCTGGAAACACCATATATTTT | CSSSQRGDTSGNTIYF
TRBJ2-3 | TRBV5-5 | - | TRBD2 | TGTACCAGCAGCACCGGACTAGCGGTATCTAGTGGGACAGATATGCAGTATTTT | CTSSTGLAVSSGTDMQYF
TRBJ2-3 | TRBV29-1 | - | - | TGCTGCGTCCGGCAAGATAGTGCTGCAGATACGCAGTATTTT | CCVRQDSAADTQYF
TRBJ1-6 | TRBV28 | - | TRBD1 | TGTGCCAACAGTTCACACAGGGGGCTAGATTCATCCCTCCACTTT | CANSSHRGLDSSLHF
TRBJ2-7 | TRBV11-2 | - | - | TGTACCAGCAGGGACAAGCGCGAGGACTCCTACGAGCAGTACTTC | CTSRDKREDSYEQYF
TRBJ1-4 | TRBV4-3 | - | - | TGCGCCAGCAGCCTGAAGGGAGAGCCAAGTGAAAAACTGTTTTTT | CASSLKGEPSEKLFF
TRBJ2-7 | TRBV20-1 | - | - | TGTAGTGCTAGAGCCGGGGCAGGGTCGTACGAGCAGTACTTC | CSARAGAGSYEQYF
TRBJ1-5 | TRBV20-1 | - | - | TGCAGTGCTTCATACACAGGAGGAGCCAATCAACCCAAGCATTTT | CSASYTGGANQPKHF
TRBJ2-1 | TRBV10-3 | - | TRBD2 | TGTGCCATCAGTGAGAGGCTAGCGGGAATAAGCTCCCACAATGAGCAGTTCTTC | CAISERLAGISSHNEQFF
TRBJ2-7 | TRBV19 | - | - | TGTGCCAGCCGGACAGCCTACGAGCAGTACTTC | CASRTAYEQYF
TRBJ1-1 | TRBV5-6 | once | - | TGTGCCAGCTGCTTGCTGGGGAGCAAAGCTGAAGCTTTCTTT | CASCLLGSKAEAFF
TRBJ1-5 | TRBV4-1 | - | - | TGCGCCAGCAGCACCCAGACTCGTTTTAGCAATCAGCCCCAGCATTTT | CASSTQTRFSNQPQHF
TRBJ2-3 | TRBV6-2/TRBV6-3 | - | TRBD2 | TGTGCCAGTTATGCGGAGCGGGAGGCGACAGATACGCAGTATTTT | CASYAEREATDTQYF
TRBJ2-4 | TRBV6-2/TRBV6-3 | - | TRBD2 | TGTGCCATCAGAACGGGAGGCAAAAACATTCAGTACTTC | CAIRTGGKNIQYF
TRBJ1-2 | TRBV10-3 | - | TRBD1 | TGTGCCATCAGTGACCGGACAGGACGAGAACATTATGGCTACAGCTTC | CAISDRTGREHYGYSF
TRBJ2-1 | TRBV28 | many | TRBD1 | TGTGCCAGCAGGACCGGGACAGGGGTAGCTGAGCAGTTCTTC | CASRTGTGVAEQFF
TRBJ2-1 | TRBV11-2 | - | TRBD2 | TGTGCCAACACCTCAGAGGGCGGGGGAAGCTCCTACAATGGGCAGTTCTTC | CANTSEGGGSSYNGQFF
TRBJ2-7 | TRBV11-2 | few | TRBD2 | TGTGTCAACAGCTTAGCGAGCGGGATGTACGAGCAGTACTTC | CVNSLASGMYEQYF
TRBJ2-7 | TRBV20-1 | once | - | TGCAGTGCAAACAGAGCGGAAATCTACGACCAGTACTTC | CSANRAEIYDQYF
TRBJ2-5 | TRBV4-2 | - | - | TGTGCCAGCAACCAAGTCTTAGGCAGGGAAGAGACCCAGTGCTTC | CASNQVLGREETQCF
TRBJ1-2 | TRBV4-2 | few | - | TGTGCCTGCAGCCAACACAGCTATGGATACACCTTC | CACSQHSYGYTF
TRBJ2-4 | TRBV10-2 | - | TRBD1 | TGCGTCAGCATAAACAGGGGTTTAGGAAAGATTCAGTATTTC | CVSINRGLGKIQYF
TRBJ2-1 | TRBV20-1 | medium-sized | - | TGCAGTGCTAGAGATCCGTCGACCAGGGGAAACTACAATGAGCAGTTCTTC | CSARDPSTRGNYNEQFF
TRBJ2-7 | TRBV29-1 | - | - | TGCTGCGTATGGGGGAGAGGAGATTCCTACGAGCAGTACTTC | CCVWGRGDSYEQYF